Following are 32 T cell receptor beta chains from one sample sequenced in a study of cytomegalovirus exposure and HLA in healthy donors. The PCR had 60 Vbeta and 13 Jbeta primers. Repertoires were generated with immunoSEQ multiplex PCR, while TCRdb's copy carries only in-frame clones and drops some. Found here are around 90,000 clones, less than 80% of them singletons; the top ten hold approximately 21%. The sequencing input was PBMCs. The source is a woman in her fifties or sixties in good health and CMV-seropositive.

The chain couples TRBV2 to TRBJ1-1; TRBD1 is a possible D gene (6 bases). The CDR3 is made up of 16 amino acids. V lost 3 bases and J lost 2, with 16 bases in between. Germline loops: CDR1 SNHLY, CDR2 FYNNEI. As DNA, the CDR3 is TGTGCCAGCAGTGATCCAACAGGGATGAAAAACACTGAAGCTTTCTTT. This gives the protein CASSDPTGMKNTEAFF.

This clone has just a few counts. V and J are TRBV2 and TRBJ2-7, with D maybe TRBD2 (6 bases). The V gene lost 0 bases and the J gene lost 4 bases, with 7 bases spanning the gap. Per germline, CDR1 SNHLY and CDR2 FYNNEI. The CDR3 consists of 13 residues. CDR3 residues: CASSEAAGYEQYF. For the CDR3, the DNA is TGTGCCAGCAGTGAAGCTGCGGGGTACGAGCAGTACTTC.

The rearrangement uses TRBV7-6 and TRBJ1-2; D remains unclear. The germline CDR1 and CDR2 sequences are SGHVS and FNYEAQ. This CDR3 is built from 14 residues. The V and J ends lost 1 base and 2 bases respectively, with 8 bases between them. In nucleotides, the CDR3 is TGTGCCAGCAGCTTAGGGCGAGGAAACTATGGCTACACCTTC. Amino acids: CASSLGRGNYGYTF.

V usage is TRBV9 and J usage is TRBJ1-6; tentatively, D is TRBD1 (6 bases). This CDR3 comprises 13 residues. The V end was cut by 4 bases, the J end by 7 bases, with 9 bases between. Germline CDR1 is SGDLS and CDR2 is YYNGEE. For the CDR3, the DNA is TGTGCCAGCAGCTTGACAGGAAATTCACCCCTCCACTTT. Encoded protein: CASSLTGNSPLHF.

CDR3 loop: CASSLGVSAGGRETQYF. The DNA for the CDR3 is TGTGCCAGCAGCTTAGGAGTATCGGCAGGGGGCAGGGAGACCCAGTACTTC. This chain links TRBV7-8 with TRBJ2-5, with TRBD1 identical over 8 bases. V shed 1 base, J shed 5 bases, and the junction held 12 bases outside the gene matches. The germline CDR1 and CDR2 sequences are SGHVS and FQNEAQ. This CDR3 contains 17 residues.

This clone was seen once. V is TRBV6-5 and J is TRBJ1-2; D is unresolved. This CDR3 spans 15 amino acids. Germline CDR1 MNHEY, CDR2 SVGAGI. The ends were cut back, 2 bases at V and 8 bases at J, with 18 bases in the middle. The CDR3 loop reads CASSYAPGEWNGYTF. The CDR3, as DNA: TGTGCCAGCAGTTACGCGCCAGGCGAATGGAACGGCTACACCTTC.

This chain joins TRBV4-2 and TRBJ1-2; TRBD1 is a possible D gene (5 bases). Germline lookup yields CDR1 LGHNA and CDR2 YNFKEQ. The CDR3 runs to 16 residues. Trimming stripped 3 bases from V and 3 bases from J, with 17 bases between. The CDR3 DNA sequence: TGTGCCAGCAGCCAGGGAGGCCAAGGGGCGGACTATGGCTACACCTTC. This translates into CASSQGGQGADYGYTF.

The gene calls are TRBV5-1 and TRBJ1-4; D not resolved. Germline loops: CDR1 SGHRS, CDR2 YFSETQ. With 0 bases removed from V and 8 bases from J, the gap between germline ends came to 14 bases. The CDR3 has 15 residues. CDR3 DNA: TGCGCCAGCAGCTTGGCGACTGGGTCCGAAGAAAAACTGTTTTTT. Protein sequence: CASSLATGSEEKLFF.

Many counts were recorded for this clone. The rearrangement joins TRBV4-2 to TRBJ2-1, with a tentative D call TRBD2 (6 bases). This CDR3 comprises 17 residues. Germline CDR1 reads LGHNA; CDR2 reads YNFKEQ. The V end lost 0 bases, the J end lost 0 bases, and 12 bases lay between the germline ends. The CDR3: CASSQDAGISSYNEQFF. DNA for the CDR3: TGTGCCAGCAGCCAAGATGCGGGGATAAGCTCCTACAATGAGCAGTTCTTC.

This clone has just a few counts. The rearrangement links TRBV7-2 to TRBJ1-4, with D perhaps TRBD1 (6 bases). The germline V gene has CDR1 SGHTA and CDR2 FQGNSA. Trimming cost V 5 bases and J 6 bases, with 10 bases left between them. The CDR3 is made up of 13 amino acids. Here the CDR3 DNA reads TGTGCCAGCAGCCGGGGGGCTGATGAAAAACTGTTTTTT. It is translated as CASSRGADEKLFF. Drawing the rest from reference TRBV7-2 and TRBJ1-4, the complete variable domain is GAGVSQSPSNKVTEKGKDVELRCDPISGHTALYWYRQSLGQGLEFLIYFQGNSAPDKSGLPSDRFSAERTGGSVSTLTIQRTQQEDSAVYLCASSRGADEKLFFGSGTQLSVL.

The table lists this clone with a few counts. The rearrangement joins TRBV28 to TRBJ2-7; 12 nucleotides match TRBD1. Trimming removed 5 bases from V and 4 bases from J; junction bases left unmatched: 12. The germline gives CDR1 MDHEN, CDR2 SYDVKM. The CDR3 sequence is 17 residues long. The CDR3 is CASSTYSGQGAGYEQYF. DNA of the CDR3: TGTGCCAGCAGTACCTACTCGGGACAGGGGGCGGGTTACGAGCAGTACTTC.

This chain uses TRBV4-1 with TRBJ1-5; 7 bases map to TRBD1. The CDR3 runs 15 residues. V lost 3 bases, J lost 3 bases, and 5 bases stayed unmatched. Germline V gene lookup returns CDR1 MGHRA and CDR2 YSYEKL. The CDR3 spells CASSHNDRVNQPQHF. DNA of the CDR3: TGCGCCAGCAGCCATAATGACAGGGTCAATCAGCCCCAGCATTTT.

The V gene is TRBV7-3, the J gene TRBJ2-7, with 8 bases identical to TRBD1. The V gene's germline CDR1 is SGHTA and CDR2 FQGTGA. The CDR3 extends over 13 amino acids. V gave up 4 bases and J gave up 5 bases; unmatched junction bases: 4. The CDR3 here is CASSSGRGHEQYF. The CDR3 coding sequence is TGTGCCAGCAGCTCCGGCAGGGGGCACGAGCAGTACTTC.

The chain joins TRBV5-6 to TRBJ2-3; D is uncertain. CDR1 is SGHDT and CDR2 is YYEEEE in the germline V gene. The CDR3 runs to 12 residues. Trimming stripped 4 bases from V and 3 bases from J, with 6 bases between. CDR3 in amino acids: CASSPDTDTQYF. The CDR3 bases are TGTGCCAGCAGCCCAGATACAGATACGCAGTATTTT.

This clone was observed a few times. The rearrangement uses TRBV27 and TRBJ2-3; the match to TRBD2 covers 7 bases. This CDR3 comprises 18 residues. V was clipped by 7 bases and J by 0 bases; unmatched bases: 16. Germline CDR1 reads MNHEY; CDR2 reads SMNVEV (reference sequence). In nucleotides, the CDR3 is TGTGCCAGCAAAGGAGGGGACTGGCGGGGGTTTAGCACAGATACGCAGTATTTT. This translates into CASKGGDWRGFSTDTQYF.

In its sample, this clone was seen a few times. The chain carries TRBV25-1 and TRBJ2-7, with TRBD1 identical over 10 bases. The CDR3 consists of 18 residues. Germline V gene lookup returns CDR1 MGHDK and CDR2 SYGVNS. Trimming cost V 3 bases and J 2 bases; bases outside gene matches: 13. The CDR3 reads CASSERGDRGLDTYEQYF. The CDR3, as DNA: TGTGCCAGCAGTGAGAGGGGGGACAGGGGACTGGACACCTACGAGCAGTACTTC.

Here the CDR3 reads CASSLNAGGIYNEQFF. The CDR3 DNA reads as TGTGCCAGCAGCTTAAACGCAGGGGGAATCTACAATGAGCAGTTCTTC. The chain has TRBV11-2 and TRBJ2-1, with 7 bases identical to TRBD1. The CDR3 is 16 amino acids. Looked up from germline, CDR1 is SGHAT and CDR2 is FQNNGV. Trimming removed 2 bases from V and 3 bases from J; junction bases left unmatched: 7.

The count of this clone is one. The chain links TRBV11-3 to TRBJ1-1; maybe TRBD1 (6 bases). Germline V gives CDR1 SGHNT, CDR2 YENEEA. The CDR3 covers 15 residues. Trimming took off 5 bases at V and 0 bases at J, with 13 bases between the two ends. The CDR3 sequence: CASSRGGGLNTEAFF. The CDR3 coding sequence is TGTGCCAGCAGCAGAGGGGGGGGGTTGAACACTGAAGCTTTCTTT. The variable domain in full, with the rest retrieved from reference TRBV11-3 and TRBJ1-1, is EAGVVQSPRYKIIEKKQPVAFWCNPISGHNTLYWYLQNLGQGPELLIRYENEEAVDDSQLPKDRFSAERLKGVDSTLKIQPAELGDSAVYLCASSRGGGLNTEAFFGQGTRLTVV.

This clone appeared a few times. This sequence joins TRBV5-1 and TRBJ2-1; TRBD1 is a possible D gene (5 bases). Trimming removed 0 bases from V and 4 bases from J, with 8 bases in between. This CDR3 spans 14 amino acids. Germline CDR1 is SGHRS and CDR2 is YFSETQ. CDR3 in amino acids: CASSLDQGYNEQFF. For the CDR3, the DNA is TGCGCCAGCAGCTTGGATCAGGGATACAATGAGCAGTTCTTC.

J is TRBJ1-1 and V is TRBV19; 10 bases fit TRBD1. Germline CDR1 is LNHDA and CDR2 is SQIVND (reference sequence). This CDR3 comprises 15 residues. V shed 5 bases, J shed 4 bases, and the junction held 7 bases outside the gene matches. The CDR3 here is CASSVRDRGGTEAFF. For the CDR3, the DNA is TGTGCCAGTAGTGTCCGGGACAGGGGAGGCACTGAAGCTTTCTTT.

V gene TRBV27 combines with J gene TRBJ1-6; maybe TRBD1 (6 bases). The CDR3 covers 15 residues. Germline-derived CDR1 and CDR2 are MNHEY and SMNVEV (reference sequence). Trimming removed 3 bases from V and 9 bases from J, with 15 bases in between. The CDR3 DNA reads TGTGCCAGCAGTTTCATTGGGGGCCAGGTTTCACCCCTCCACTTT. Translation gives CASSFIGGQVSPLHF.

The rearrangement links TRBV7-8 to TRBJ1-1; D is ambiguous. The germline CDR1 and CDR2 sequences are SGHVS and FQNEAQ. There are 13 residues in the CDR3. Deletions cut 5 bases from V and 1 base from J, with 8 bases between. The CDR3 sequence: CASSTTENTEAFF. The CDR3 nucleotides read TGTGCCAGCAGCACAACAGAGAACACTGAAGCTTTCTTT. Filled out from reference TRBV7-8 and TRBJ1-1, the complete variable domain reads GAGVSQSPRYKVAKRGQDVALRCDPISGHVSLFWYQQALGQGPEFLTYFQNEAQLDKSGLPSDRFFAERPEGSVSTLKIQRTQQEDSAVYLCASSTTENTEAFFGQGTRLTVV.

This chain connects TRBV5-8 to TRBJ2-5, with 13 bases that match TRBD2. From germline, CDR1 is SGHTS and CDR2 YDEGEE. V gave up 0 bases and J gave up 5 bases; unmatched junction bases: 10. CDR3 length: 18 amino acids. Written as DNA, the CDR3 is TGTGCCAGCAGCTTGGGACTAGCGGGGGGACCGTCCGGGGAGACCCAGTACTTC. The encoded protein is CASSLGLAGGPSGETQYF.

This clone was counted between two and nine times. The chain uses TRBV6-4 and TRBJ1-5, with TRBD1 matching 10 bases. V lost 7 bases, J lost 6 bases, and 12 bases stayed unmatched. CDR1 and CDR2 (germline): MRHNA, SNTAGT. This CDR3 comprises 16 residues. The chain's CDR3 is CASTLSGQGGSQPQHF. The DNA for the CDR3 is TGTGCCAGCACTTTATCCGGACAGGGGGGTTCTCAGCCCCAGCATTTT.

The rearrangement joins TRBV29-1 to TRBJ2-1, with 8 nucleotides matching TRBD1. Germline lookup yields CDR1 SQVTM and CDR2 ANQGSEA. J gave up 6 bases and V 0 bases, and 13 bases lay outside the gene matches. The CDR3 runs to 17 residues. The CDR3: CSVEDSGDRLIINEQFF. The DNA of the CDR3 is TGCAGCGTTGAAGATAGTGGGGACAGGTTGATCATCAATGAGCAGTTCTTC.

The chain carries TRBV5-6 and TRBJ2-7; TRBD2 might be the D (5 bases). Trimming shortened V by 2 bases and J by 9 bases, and 15 bases separated the two germline ends. Looked up from germline, CDR1 is SGHDT and CDR2 is YYEEEE. The CDR3 loop spans 13 amino acids. CDR3 sequence reads: CASSLSEGMGQYF. CDR3 coding DNA: TGTGCCAGCAGCTTAAGTGAGGGTATGGGGCAGTACTTC.

This clone occurred a few times. The chain links TRBV13 to TRBJ1-6; 9 bases align to TRBD1. This CDR3 contains 18 residues. The V and J ends lost 3 bases and 0 bases, in that order; junction bases with no gene match: 6. In germline, CDR1 is PRHDT, CDR2 FYEKMQ (reference sequence). DNA of the CDR3: TGTGCCAGCAGCTTCGGGACAGGGCCGAGCTCCTATAATTCACCCCTCCACTTT. Its translation: CASSFGTGPSSYNSPLHF.

The V call is TRBV28, the J call TRBJ2-3; D is possibly TRBD2 (7 bases). The germline V and J ends were trimmed by 5 bases and 3 bases, with 15 bases remaining between them. Germline V CDR1 and CDR2: MDHEN, SYDVKM. The CDR3 sequence is 15 residues long. This CDR3 is CASSAPGGRTDTQYF. The DNA for the CDR3 is TGTGCCAGCAGTGCCCCGGGGGGCAGGACAGATACGCAGTATTTT.

The chain combines TRBV29-1 with TRBJ2-7; TRBD1 matches at 9 bases. Losses at the gene ends were 5 bases for V and 1 base for J; bases not matched to a gene: 3. Germline loops: CDR1 SQVTM, CDR2 ANQGSEA. This CDR3 comprises 13 residues. CDR3 nucleotide sequence: TGCAGCGTTAGGACAGGGGAATCCTACGAGCAGTACTTC. Amino acid sequence: CSVRTGESYEQYF.

This clone has only a few counts. The rearrangement joins TRBV2 to TRBJ1-6, with 8 bases fitting TRBD1. Germline V gene lookup returns CDR1 SNHLY and CDR2 FYNNEI. Trimming at V came to 4 bases and at J to 0 bases, leaving 8 bases not matched to a gene. CDR3 length: 18 residues. CDR3 DNA sequence: TGTGCCAGCAGTGGACGGACAGGGACAAGCTCCTATAATTCACCCCTCCACTTT. Encoded protein: CASSGRTGTSSYNSPLHF.

The chain recombines TRBV7-2 with TRBJ1-2; tentative D call: TRBD1 (6 bases). The CDR3 sequence is 13 residues long. Trimming removed 2 bases at V and 4 bases at J, with 8 bases between. The germline V gene has CDR1 SGHTA and CDR2 FQGNSA. The CDR3 is CASSLTGSYGYTF. The DNA for the CDR3 is TGTGCCAGCAGCTTAACAGGGTCCTATGGCTACACCTTC.

J is TRBJ2-1 and V is TRBV11-2, with 10 bases matching TRBD2. Germline loops: CDR1 SGHAT, CDR2 FQNNGV. CDR3 length: 13 amino acids. V shed 5 bases, J shed 10 bases, and the junction held 5 bases outside the gene matches. CDR3 sequence (DNA): TGTGCCAGCAGCCAAACTAGCGGGGAGGAGCAGTTCTTC. Its translation: CASSQTSGEEQFF.